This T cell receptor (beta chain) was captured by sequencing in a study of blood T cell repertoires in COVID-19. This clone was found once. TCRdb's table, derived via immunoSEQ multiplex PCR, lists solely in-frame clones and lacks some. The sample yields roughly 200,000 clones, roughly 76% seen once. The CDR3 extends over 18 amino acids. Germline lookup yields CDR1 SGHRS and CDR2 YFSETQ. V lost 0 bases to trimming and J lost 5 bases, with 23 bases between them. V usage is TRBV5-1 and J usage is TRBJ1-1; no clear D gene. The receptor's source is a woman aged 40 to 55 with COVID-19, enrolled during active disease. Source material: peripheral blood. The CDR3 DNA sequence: TGCGCCAGCAGCTTGGATTTCGGCACCTTGGGAGTTAGTACTGAAGCTTTCTTT. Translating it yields CASSLDFGTLGVSTEAFF. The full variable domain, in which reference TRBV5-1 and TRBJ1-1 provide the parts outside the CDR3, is KAGVTQTPRYLIKTRGQQVTLSCSPISGHRSVSWYQQTPGQGLQFLFEYFSETQRNKGNFPGRFSGRQFSNSRSEMNVSTLELGDSALYLCASSLDFGTLGVSTEAFFGQGTRLTVV.